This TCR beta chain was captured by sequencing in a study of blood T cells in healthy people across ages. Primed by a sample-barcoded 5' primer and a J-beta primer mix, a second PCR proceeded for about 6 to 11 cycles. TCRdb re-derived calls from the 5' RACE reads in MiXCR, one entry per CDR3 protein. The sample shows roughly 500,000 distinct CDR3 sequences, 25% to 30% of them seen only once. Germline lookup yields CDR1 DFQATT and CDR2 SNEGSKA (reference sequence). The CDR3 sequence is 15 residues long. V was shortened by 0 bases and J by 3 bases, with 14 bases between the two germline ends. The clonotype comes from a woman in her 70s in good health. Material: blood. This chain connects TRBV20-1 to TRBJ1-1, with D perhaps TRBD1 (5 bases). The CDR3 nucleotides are TGCAGTGCTAGAGAAGGGGTTGCGGAGGACACTGAAGCTTTCTTT. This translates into CSAREGVAEDTEAFF.